This is a list of T cell receptor beta chains from one sample in a study of shared clonotypes between healthy human individuals. The assay was immunoSEQ multiplex PCR, and TCRdb's table has in-frame clones only and misses some. Of fewer than 3 million clones listed, approximately 90% are singletons. Sequenced material: naive CD4+ T cells from PBMCs. Source of these receptors: a man aged 18 to 30 in good health. Some clones in this sample may be carry-over from other donors' samples. Both conserved end residues are part of each CDR3. Each record gives: CDR3 length, D gene, V gene, clone size, J gene, CDR3 protein, CDR3 DNA. The D gene is left open where the match is weak. A row's size may be missing; if present it is once, few, many or a size class.

15,NA,TRBV7-2,NA,TRBJ2-3,CASSLMLAGTDTQYF,TGTGCCAGCAGCTTAATGCTGGCGGGAACAGATACGCAGTATTTT
11,NA,TRBV30,NA,TRBJ2-2,CAWRDTGELFF,TGTGCCTGGAGGGACACCGGGGAGCTGTTTTTT
12,NA,TRBV4-2,once,TRBJ1-4,CASSQVGEKLFF,TGTGCCAGCAGCCAAGTCGGTGAAAAACTGTTTTTT
13,TRBD1,TRBV12-5,NA,TRBJ1-1,CASGPGGGTEAFF,TGTGCTAGTGGACCAGGGGGAGGCACTGAAGCTTTCTTT
16,TRBD2,TRBV5-1,NA,TRBJ2-3,CASSQLGGTSTDTQYF,TGCGCCAGCAGCCAGTTGGGGGGGACGAGCACAGATACGCAGTATTTT
15,TRBD2,TRBV2,NA,TRBJ2-2,CASSPSGSPIGELFF,TGTGCCAGCAGTCCTAGCGGGAGCCCTATTGGGGAGCTGTTTTTT
14,NA,TRBV29-1,NA,TRBJ2-3,CSAGGGRASDTQYF,TGCAGCGCAGGGGGCGGGAGGGCAAGCGATACGCAGTATTTT
15,NA,TRBV11-3,once,TRBJ2-3,CASSLGTSGTDTQYF,TGTGCCAGCAGCTTAGGGACGTCAGGGACAGATACGCAGTATTTT
18,TRBD2,TRBV10-3,NA,TRBJ2-7,CAISGQTIAGGPWNEQYF,TGTGCCATCAGTGGTCAGACTATAGCGGGAGGGCCTTGGAACGAGCAGTACTTC
14,NA,TRBV7-2,NA,TRBJ2-1,CASSLALGGNEQFF,TGTGCCAGCAGCTTAGCGTTGGGGGGAAATGAGCAGTTCTTC
17,NA,TRBV15,NA,TRBJ2-3,CATSLYEGSAGTDTQYF,TGTGCCACCAGCCTCTACGAGGGGAGCGCCGGCACAGATACGCAGTATTTT
13,NA,TRBV5-1,once,TRBJ2-5,CASSLGARETQYF,TGCGCCAGCAGCTTGGGGGCTCGGGAGACCCAGTACTTC
17,TRBD2,TRBV9,NA,TRBJ2-3,CASSQLWRREGPDTQYF,TGTGCCAGCAGCCAATTATGGAGGCGGGAGGGCCCGGATACGCAGTATTTT
14,NA,TRBV10-3,NA,TRBJ1-4,CAISEGAANEKLFF,TGTGCCATCAGTGAGGGGGCGGCTAATGAAAAACTGTTTTTT
14,TRBD1,TRBV23-1,NA,TRBJ2-5,CARTWGTGQETQYF,TGCGCCAGGACGTGGGGGACAGGGCAAGAGACCCAGTACTTC
17,TRBD2,TRBV5-1,NA,TRBJ2-1,CASSWGLAGPIYNEQFF,TGCGCCAGCAGCTGGGGACTAGCGGGACCAATCTACAATGAGCAGTTCTTC
15,TRBD1,TRBV5-1,NA,TRBJ2-5,CASSLGGTGMETQYF,TGCGCCAGCAGCTTGGGTGGGACAGGGATGGAGACCCAGTACTTC
16,NA,TRBV6-6,NA,TRBJ1-5,CASSYRIGRPNQPQHF,TGTGCCAGCAGTTACAGAATAGGGCGCCCCAATCAGCCCCAGCATTTT
13,NA,TRBV14,NA,TRBJ1-1,CASSQVDGTEAFF,TGTGCCAGCAGCCAAGTGGACGGCACTGAAGCTTTCTTT
15,NA,TRBV5-1,NA,TRBJ1-5,CASSPTGRNNQPQHF,TGCGCCAGCAGCCCAACGGGACGGAACAATCAGCCCCAGCATTTT
12,NA,TRBV13,NA,TRBJ1-4,CASSFFREKLFF,TGTGCCAGCAGCTTTTTTCGCGAAAAACTGTTTTTT
15,TRBD1,TRBV9,NA,TRBJ2-5,CASSTGQGVSETQYF,TGTGCCAGCAGCACAGGACAGGGGGTTTCGGAGACCCAGTACTTC
14,TRBD2,TRBV19,NA,TRBJ2-2,CASRLAGGTGELFF,TGTGCCAGTCGGCTCGCGGGGGGGACCGGGGAGCTGTTTTTT
14,TRBD2,TRBV9,NA,TRBJ2-3,CASSATGTRDTQYF,TGTGCCAGCAGCGCCACAGGGACTAGAGATACGCAGTATTTT
16,TRBD1,TRBV29-1,NA,TRBJ1-3,CSVGGDRGNSGNTIYF,TGCAGCGTCGGAGGGGACAGGGGGAACTCTGGAAACACCATATATTTT
14,NA,TRBV5-4,NA,TRBJ2-5,CASSLWGIMETQYF,TGTGCCAGCAGCCTGTGGGGTATCATGGAGACCCAGTACTTC
14,TRBD2,TRBV5-4,NA,TRBJ2-5,CASSQGLAGETQYF,TGTGCCAGCAGCCAGGGACTAGCTGGGGAGACCCAGTACTTC
14,NA,TRBV2,NA,TRBJ2-3,CASSLDRSADTQYF,TGTGCCAGCAGCTTAGACAGGTCCGCAGATACGCAGTATTTT
13,NA,TRBV5-1,NA,TRBJ1-1,CASSLEGGPAAFF,TGCGCCAGCAGCTTGGAAGGGGGGCCTGCAGCTTTCTTT
11,NA,TRBV6-9,NA,TRBJ1-2,CASISNLGYTF,TGTGCCAGCATCAGTAATCTTGGCTACACCTTC
14,NA,TRBV19,NA,TRBJ1-4,CASSRGYRNEKLFF,TGTGCCAGTAGCCGGGGGTATCGGAACGAAAAACTGTTTTTT
14,NA,TRBV9,NA,TRBJ1-2,CASSVDTGGYGYTF,TGTGCCAGCAGCGTAGATACAGGTGGCTATGGCTACACCTTC